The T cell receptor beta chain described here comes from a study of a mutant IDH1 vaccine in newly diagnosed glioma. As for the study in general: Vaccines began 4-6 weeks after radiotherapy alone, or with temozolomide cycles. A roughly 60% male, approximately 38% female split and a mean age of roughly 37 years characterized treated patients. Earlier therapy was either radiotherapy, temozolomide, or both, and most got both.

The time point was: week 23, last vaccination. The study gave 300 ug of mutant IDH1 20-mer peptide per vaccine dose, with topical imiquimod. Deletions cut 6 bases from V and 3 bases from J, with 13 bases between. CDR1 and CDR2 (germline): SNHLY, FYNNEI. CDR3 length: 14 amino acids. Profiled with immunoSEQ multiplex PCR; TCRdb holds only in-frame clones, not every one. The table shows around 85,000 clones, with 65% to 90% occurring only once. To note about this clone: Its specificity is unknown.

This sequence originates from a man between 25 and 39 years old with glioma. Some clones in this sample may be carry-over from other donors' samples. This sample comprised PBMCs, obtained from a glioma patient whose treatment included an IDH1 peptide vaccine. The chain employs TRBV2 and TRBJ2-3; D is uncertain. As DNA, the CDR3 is TGTGCCAGCAGCATCGGATTCGGGACAGATACGCAGTATTTT. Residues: CASSIGFGTDTQYF.